This T cell receptor beta chain derives from a study of T cells in Graves' hyperthyroidism and ophthalmopathy. Graves' hyperthyroidism is called stable when ophthalmopathy does not progress within 18 months. Each patient was aged 18 to 65 and had newly diagnosed hyperthyroidism of under 2 months' duration. Study results and caveats: Blood also carried most thyroid clonotypes expanded above 0.001.

The investigators amplified TCR beta CDR3 regions from RNA transcripts. Researchers ran a first-round RT-PCR on the TCR CDR3 using the HTBI primer set. TCRdb passed the multiplex PCR reads through MiXCR, listing each CDR3 protein once. Counted here are around 300,000 distinct CDR3 sequences, approximately 15% occurring once; the ten biggest clones make up approximately 23%. V lost 7 bases and J lost 3, with 12 bases in between. The CDR3 runs to 13 residues. As to this clonotype: What it binds is unknown.

Sequenced: blood. This sequence joins TRBV12-3 or TRBV12-4 and TRBJ1-1; no firm D call. The clonotype was recovered from a woman between 25 and 40 years old with Graves' hyperthyroidism. The CDR3 loop is CASTTGLDTEAFF. The CDR3 nucleotides are TGTGCCAGCACTACGGGCTTGGACACTGAAGCTTTCTTT.